This T cell receptor beta chain is from a study of cytomegalovirus exposure and HLA in healthy donors. The PCR used 60 Vbeta and 13 Jbeta primers. Libraries were prepared by immunoSEQ multiplex PCR; TCRdb keeps only in-frame clonotypes and omits some of them. The sample contains under 200,000 clones, about 77% of which appear only once. Donors sampled were nominally healthy, though unrecorded immune exposures were likely. Study findings and constraints: Sequences of the TCR beta chain were said to predict the HLA-A and HLA-B alleles of most subjects accurately.

Details on this clone: Its antigen remains unidentified.

The CDR3 loop spans 13 amino acids. Unmatched junction bases numbered 3, after V lost 2 bases and J lost 4 bases. From germline, CDR1 is GTSNPN and CDR2 SVGIG (reference sequence). The chain uses TRBV30 and TRBJ1-1, with 8 bases matching TRBD1. This receptor was identified in a woman between 35 and 50 years old in good health and CMV-seropositive. Material: PBMCs. This CDR3 is CAWSITGGTEAFF. The DNA of the CDR3 is TGTGCCTGGAGTATAACAGGGGGCACTGAAGCTTTCTTT.